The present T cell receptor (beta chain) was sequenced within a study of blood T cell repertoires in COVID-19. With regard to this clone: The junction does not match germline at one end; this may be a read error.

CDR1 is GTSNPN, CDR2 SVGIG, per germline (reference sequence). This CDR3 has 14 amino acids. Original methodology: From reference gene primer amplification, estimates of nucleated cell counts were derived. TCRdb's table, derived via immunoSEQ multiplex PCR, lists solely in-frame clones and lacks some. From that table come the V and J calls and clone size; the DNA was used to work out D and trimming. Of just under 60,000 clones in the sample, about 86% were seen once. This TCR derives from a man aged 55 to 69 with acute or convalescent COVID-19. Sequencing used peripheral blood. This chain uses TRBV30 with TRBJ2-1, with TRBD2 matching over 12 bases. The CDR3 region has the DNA TGTGCCTGGAGCTTCACGACTAGCGGGAGTAGGGAACTCTTC. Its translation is CAWSFTTSGSRELF. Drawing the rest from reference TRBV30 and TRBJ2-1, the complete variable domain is SQTIHQWPATLVQPVGSPLSLECTVEGTSNPNLYWYRQAAGRGLQLLFYSVGIGQISSEVPQNLSASRPQDRQFILSSKKLLLSDSGFYLCAWSFTTSGSRELFGPGTRLTVL.